Shown below are 23 T cell receptor beta chains from a single sample sequenced in a study of PD-1 blockade in classical Hodgkin lymphoma (dated by TCRdb to about 2020). The library was made by the immunoSEQ multiplex PCR assay. TCRdb obtained this table from immuneACCESS and retained in-frame rearrangements with V and J assigned. These tables miss some clones; where compared with another copy, unresolved V genes account for less than half of the shortfall, and the remainder is unexplained. The sample has more than 25,000 clones on record, around 90% of them singletons. The top ten constitute roughly 0.35% of the sample. The sample's time point label, in plain terms: newly diagnosed, previously untreated cHL patient sample. CD4+ T cells were purified from thawed PBMCs by magnetic negative selection with a Miltenyi CD4+ T cell isolation kit. Sequenced sample: CD4+ T cells from blood. Receptor source: a human donor with classical Hodgkin lymphoma.

The chain carries TRBV15 and TRBJ2-2; D remains ambiguous. Trimming took off 1 base at V and 3 bases at J, with 3 bases between the two ends. From germline, CDR1 is LNHNV and CDR2 YYDKDF (reference sequence). CDR3 length: 13 residues. The CDR3 protein is CATSRGDTGELFF. The CDR3 coding sequence is TGTGCCACCAGCAGAGGAGACACCGGGGAGCTGTTTTTT. The full variable domain, with the rest looked up from reference TRBV15 and TRBJ2-2, is DAMVIQNPRYQVTQFGKPVTLSCSQTLNHNVMYWYQQKSSQAPKLLFHYYDKDFNNEADTPDNFQSRRPNTSFCFLDIRSPGLGDTAMYLCATSRGDTGELFFGEGSRLTVL.

The chain has TRBV4-2 and TRBJ1-5; 11 bases agree with TRBD1. Germline V gene lookup returns CDR1 LGHNA and CDR2 YNFKEQ. This CDR3 comprises 15 residues. V lost 5 bases to trimming and J lost 7 bases; unmatched junction nucleotides: 7. Here the CDR3 DNA reads TGTGCCAGCAGCACGGACAGGGGGCAGGAACAGCCCCAGCATTTT. Protein sequence: CASSTDRGQEQPQHF.

The rearrangement uses TRBV19 and TRBJ2-7; D is uncertain. Trimming stripped 4 bases from V and 0 bases from J, with 10 bases between. Germline assignment: CDR1 LNHDA and CDR2 SQIVND (reference sequence). This CDR3 has 14 amino acids. DNA of the CDR3: TGTGCCAGTAGTAGGCCAGGTAACTCCTACGAGCAGTACTTC. This encodes CASSRPGNSYEQYF.

V usage is TRBV7-2 and J usage is TRBJ1-5, with D perhaps TRBD1 (6 bases). The CDR3 sequence is 16 residues long. Germline-derived CDR1 and CDR2 are SGHTA and FQGNSA. V lost 5 bases to trimming and J lost 7 bases, with 21 bases between them. CDR3 loop: CASSVRGGRAGQPQHF. The DNA for the CDR3 is TGTGCCAGCAGCGTTAGAGGGGGGAGGGCAGGGCAGCCCCAGCATTTT.

The chain is built from TRBV5-1 and TRBJ2-3; D is ambiguous. The CDR3 runs 12 residues. Germline V gives CDR1 SGHRS, CDR2 YFSETQ. With 2 bases removed from V and 5 bases from J, the gap between germline ends came to 6 bases. CDR3 region: CASSLPGDTQYF. CDR3 nucleotide sequence: TGCGCCAGCAGCTTACCTGGAGATACGCAGTATTTT.

This clone was detected only once. The chain is built from TRBV19 and TRBJ2-3; TRBD1 agrees at 9 bases. Germline CDR1 and CDR2: LNHDA and SQIVND (reference sequence). The V segment lost 4 bases and the J segment 4 bases; nucleotides outside the gene matches: 3. The CDR3 spans 14 residues. Here the CDR3 DNA reads TGTGCCAGTAGTAGAGGACAGGGGTCAGATACGCAGTATTTT. It encodes CASSRGQGSDTQYF. The entire variable domain, with the rest obtained from reference TRBV19 and TRBJ2-3, is as follows: DGGITQSPKYLFRKEGQNVTLSCEQNLNHDAMYWYRQDPGQGLRLIYYSQIVNDFQKGDIAEGYSVSREKKESFPLTVTSAQKNPTAFYLCASSRGQGSDTQYFGPGTRLTVL.

The V and J genes are TRBV6-6 and TRBJ2-6; D ambiguous. This CDR3 is 16 amino acids long. Germline V lookup: CDR1 MNHNY, CDR2 SVGAGI (reference sequence). V lost 0 bases and J 3 bases, leaving 9 bases between the germline ends. The CDR3 here is CASSYSGSLGANVLTF. DNA for the CDR3: TGTGCCAGCAGTTACTCGGGATCACTTGGGGCCAACGTCCTGACTTTC.

The chain is built from TRBV7-2 and TRBJ1-1; D call uncertain. CDR1 is SGHTA and CDR2 is FQGNSA in the germline V gene. CDR3 length: 13 amino acids. V shed 4 bases and J shed 0 bases, with 6 bases lying between them. CDR3 in DNA: TGTGCCAGCAGCTCAGTCATGAACACTGAAGCTTTCTTT. This gives the protein CASSSVMNTEAFF.

The gene calls are TRBV6-5 and TRBJ2-7, with TRBD1 matching 7 bases. The V and J ends lost 0 bases and 2 bases, in that order; junction bases with no gene match: 4. Germline V gene data show CDR1 as MNHEY and CDR2 as SVGAGI. The CDR3 is 15 residues long. The DNA of the CDR3 is TGTGCCAGCAGTTACTCGTGGGACAGTCCCTACGAGCAGTACTTC. Protein sequence: CASSYSWDSPYEQYF.

The chain uses TRBV7-2 and TRBJ2-3; no firm D call. The germline CDR1 and CDR2 sequences are SGHTA and FQGNSA. The CDR3 is made up of 14 amino acids. V lost 3 bases and J lost 0, with 7 bases in between. For the CDR3, the DNA is TGTGCCAGCAGCTTGGACCCTAGCACAGATACGCAGTATTTT. Protein: CASSLDPSTDTQYF.

V is TRBV19 and J is TRBJ2-7; TRBD1 is a possible D gene (6 bases). CDR1 and CDR2 from the germline V gene are LNHDA and SQIVND (reference sequence). CDR3 length: 15 residues. V lost 10 bases and J 2 bases, leaving 21 bases between the germline ends. In DNA, the CDR3 is TGTGCCACACAACCTCAGGGGAGTGGTCCCTACGAGCAGTACTTC. Protein: CATQPQGSGPYEQYF.

This rearrangement joins TRBV7-2 to TRBJ2-7; the match to TRBD1 covers 10 bases. V dropped 3 bases and J dropped 3; count of bases not matched to a gene: 2. The CDR3 spans 14 residues. Germline CDR1 and CDR2: SGHTA and FQGNSA. For the CDR3, the DNA is TGTGCCAGCAGCTTCGGGACAGGGGACTACGAGCAGTACTTC. Encoded protein: CASSFGTGDYEQYF.

The chain links TRBV29-1 to TRBJ1-5; 7 positions agree with TRBD1. Germline V lookup: CDR1 SQVTM, CDR2 ANQGSEA. CDR3 length: 13 amino acids. V was pared by 5 bases and J by 6 bases, with 7 bases of the junction left unmatched. The CDR3 DNA reads as TGCAGCGTTACTGACAGGGCGGGTCAGCCCCAGCATTTT. Translated: CSVTDRAGQPQHF.

This rearrangement joins TRBV10-3 to TRBJ2-7, with D possibly being TRBD2 (5 bases). This CDR3 region has 13 residues. CDR1 is ENHRY and CDR2 is SYGVKD in the germline V gene. The germline V and J ends were trimmed by 6 bases and 6 bases, with 15 bases remaining between them. The CDR3 DNA reads TGTGCCATCAGAAAACCGGAGGTCCGCGAGCAGTACTTC. The encoded protein is CAIRKPEVREQYF.

J is TRBJ1-1 and V is TRBV6-6; a weak D match, TRBD1 (5 bases). The CDR3 runs to 14 residues. The V and J ends lost 1 base and 6 bases respectively, with 12 bases between them. CDR1 and CDR2 (germline): MNHNY, SVGAGI (reference sequence). CDR3 sequence: CASSYFLGEPEAFF. DNA for the CDR3: TGTGCCAGCAGTTACTTTCTGGGGGAACCTGAAGCTTTCTTT.

This sequence joins TRBV18 and TRBJ2-7; perhaps TRBD2 as D (5 bases). Looked up from germline, CDR1 is KGHSH and CDR2 is LQKENI. This CDR3 has 14 residues. V dropped 6 bases and J dropped 3 bases, with 15 bases sitting between them. The CDR3 DNA is TGTGCCAGCTCGGCCAGCGGCCCGGACTACGAGCAGTACTTC. As protein: CASSASGPDYEQYF.

Only one count was recorded for this clone. V gene TRBV11-2 combines with J gene TRBJ2-1; no definite D call. This CDR3 contains 11 residues. Deletions cut 5 bases from V and 10 bases from J, with 9 bases between. Per the germline V gene, CDR1 is SGHAT and CDR2 is FQNNGV. The CDR3 region has the DNA TGTGCCAGCAGCCGTTTAGGCGAGCAGTTCTTC. Its protein product is CASSRLGEQFF.

Note on this clone: One junction end does not reproduce the germline sequence, and a read error may be involved. This chain uses TRBV6-5 with TRBJ2-2; 8 bases match TRBD2. Germline CDR1 is MNHEY and CDR2 is SVGAGI. CDR3 length: 16 residues. The CDR3 here is CAISSRTGGPVGELFF. The CDR3 DNA is TGTGCCATCAGTTCTAGAACGGGAGGGCCGGTCGGGGAGCTGTTTTTT.

The chain recombines TRBV28 with TRBJ2-7, with D tentatively TRBD2 (5 bases). Germline CDR1 reads MDHEN; CDR2 reads SYDVKM. CDR3 length equals 12 residues. The CDR3, as DNA: TGTGTGAGCGGAGGCGGTCCCTACGAGCAGTACTTC. It yields the protein CVSGGGPYEQYF.

The chain combines TRBV10-3 with TRBJ2-6; 11 bases fit TRBD1. Germline trimming cut 4 bases from V and 2 bases from J; bases unmatched to any gene: 7. CDR1 and CDR2 from the germline V gene are ENHRY and SYGVKD. The CDR3 has 18 residues. As DNA, the CDR3 is TGTGCCATCAGTGGGAGGGACAGGGGGTCCCCTGGGGCCAACGTCCTGACTTTC. This codes for CAISGRDRGSPGANVLTF.

The chain is built from TRBV30 and TRBJ2-7, with unresolved D. Germline lookup yields CDR1 GTSNPN and CDR2 SVGIG (reference sequence). CDR3 size: 11 residues. V lost 2 bases, J lost 2 bases, and 4 bases lay in between. CDR3 amino acids: CAWSQTYEQYF. The CDR3 bases are TGTGCCTGGAGTCAGACCTACGAGCAGTACTTC.

The chain is built from TRBV7-3 and TRBJ2-2; TRBD1 might be the D (5 bases). Deletions cut 5 bases from V and 7 bases from J, with 14 bases between. Per germline, CDR1 SGHTA and CDR2 FQGTGA. The CDR3 has 14 residues. As DNA, the CDR3 is TGTGCCAGCAGCGAGCAGGGTTCGGTCGGGGAGCTGTTTTTT. Residues: CASSEQGSVGELFF. Using reference TRBV7-3 and TRBJ2-2 for the parts outside the CDR3, the full variable domain is GAGVSQTPSNKVTEKGKYVELRCDPISGHTALYWYRQSLGQGPEFLIYFQGTGAADDSGLPNDRFFAVRPEGSVSTLKIQRTERGDSAVYLCASSEQGSVGELFFGEGSRLTVL.

The genes are TRBV7-9 and TRBJ2-3; TRBD2 might be the D (6 bases). Germline V lookup: CDR1 SEHNR, CDR2 FQNEAQ (reference sequence). This CDR3 is 16 amino acids long. Deletions cut 5 bases from V and 3 bases from J, with 18 bases between. CDR3 loop: CASSRNLGTRTDTQYF. The CDR3 DNA follows: TGTGCCAGCAGCCGCAATCTAGGGACTCGTACAGATACGCAGTATTTT.